This TCR beta chain was found in a study of blood T cell repertoires in COVID-19. V dropped 4 bases and J dropped 10 bases, with 13 bases sitting between them. The CDR3 has 12 amino acids. Germline assignment: CDR1 MDHEN and CDR2 SYDVKM. Some clones are missing from TCRdb's copy, which holds only in-frame ones; the method was immunoSEQ multiplex PCR. The profile shows some 100,000 clones, under 90% of them singletons. The sequence came from a woman aged 70-85 years with acute or convalescent COVID-19. The V gene is TRBV28, the J gene TRBJ1-1; no reliable D call. The sequenced sample was peripheral blood. The CDR3 nucleotides read TGTGCCAGCAGTTCGGGGTCGCCACCAGCTTTCTTT. Its protein product is CASSSGSPPAFF.